These T cell receptor beta chains were read from a single sample in a study of cytomegalovirus exposure and HLA in healthy donors. Using immunoSEQ multiplex PCR, the repertoire was profiled, and TCRdb retains in-frame clones only, with some absent. The sample is made up of more than 95,000 clones, and the top ten hold roughly 0.94% of it. The material sequenced was PBMCs. These receptors came from a man aged 18 to 29 in good health and CMV-seronegative. Each CDR3 is given with its conserved first and last residue. A D gene is named only where the DNA matches it firmly.

NA,TRBV27,TRBJ2-5,TGTGCCAGCAGTATTCTAGCGAGCCCTCAAGAGACCCAGTACTTC,CASSILASPQETQYF
NA,TRBV7-9,TRBJ2-7,TGTGCCAGCAGCCTTCCGCTAGTCGAGCAGTACTTC,CASSLPLVEQYF
NA,TRBV7-2,TRBJ1-2,TGTGCCAGCAGCTTAACCAGGGCTTCGGGCACCTTC,CASSLTRASGTF
NA,TRBV5-1,TRBJ1-6,TGCGCCAGCAGCTTGCAGTTTGGTTCACCCCTCCACTTT,CASSLQFGSPLHF
NA,TRBV4-1,TRBJ1-4,TGCGCCAGCAGCCAGACCCCCAACAGTGTGAATCAAGAAAAACTGTTTTTT,CASSQTPNSVNQEKLFF
NA,TRBV5-1,TRBJ2-2,TGCGCCAGCAGCTTGGAGCCCGGGGAGCTGTTTTTT,CASSLEPGELFF
NA,TRBV14,TRBJ1-1,TGTGCCAGCAGCCAACTTACGGGGGGTAGCACTGAAGCTTTCTTT,CASSQLTGGSTEAFF
NA,TRBV14,TRBJ1-2,TGTGCCAGCAGCCAAGGGGGAGTTGTTGGCTACACCTTC,CASSQGGVVGYTF
TRBD2,TRBV9,TRBJ2-7,TGTGCCAGCAGCGCTGGCGGGGGAATGGGCTACGAGCAGTACTTC,CASSAGGGMGYEQYF
TRBD2,TRBV9,TRBJ2-1,TGTGCCAGCAGCCCCCCCGGCGGGGGGATGTATGAGCAGTTCTTC,CASSPPGGGMYEQFF
TRBD2,TRBV18,TRBJ2-1,TGTGCCAGCTCGCCTAGACTAGCGGATAACTACAATGAGCAGTTCTTC,CASSPRLADNYNEQFF
TRBD1,TRBV30,TRBJ1-2,TGTGCCTGGAGGGGGAAACCGGGACAGGCCATCTATGGCTACACCTTC,CAWRGKPGQAIYGYTF
TRBD1,TRBV6-1,TRBJ1-1,TGTGCCAGCAGGACCCAGGGGGCAAGGACTGAAGCTTTCTTT,CASRTQGARTEAFF
TRBD1,TRBV11-2,TRBJ2-1,TGTGCCAGCAGCTTACGATCTGGACAGGGTAGGGATGAGCAGTTCTTC,CASSLRSGQGRDEQFF
TRBD1,TRBV9,TRBJ2-7,TGTGCCAGCAGCGTAGGGGGGACAGATCTTTCCTACGAGCAGTACTTC,CASSVGGTDLSYEQYF
TRBD2,TRBV7-2,TRBJ2-1,TGTGCCAGCAGCGAGGGACTAGCGGGCTACAATGAGCAGTTCTTC,CASSEGLAGYNEQFF
NA,TRBV5-1,TRBJ1-1,TGCGCCAGCAGCTTGGGGACCCAGGGAGAAGCTTTCTTT,CASSLGTQGEAFF
TRBD2,TRBV6-1,TRBJ2-7,TGTGCCAGTACTAGCGGTTCCTACGAGCAGTACTTC,CASTSGSYEQYF
NA,TRBV19,TRBJ2-7,TGTGCCAGTAGTAGTAACATTTTGGAGCAGTACTTC,CASSSNILEQYF
NA,TRBV30,TRBJ2-3,TGTGCCTGGAGTGCCCTCTACGATACGCAGTATTTT,CAWSALYDTQYF
NA,TRBV5-1,TRBJ1-6,TGCGCCAGCAGCTTTTTTCTCCAGGGTCATTTGAATTCACCCCTCCACTTT,CASSFFLQGHLNSPLHF
NA,TRBV2,TRBJ1-2,TGTGCCAGCAGTGAAAGACAGTATGGCTACACCTTC,CASSERQYGYTF
NA,TRBV15,TRBJ1-1,TGTGCCACCAGCAGAGATATTTCGGGACTAGAAGCTTTCTTT,CATSRDISGLEAFF
NA,TRBV5-1,TRBJ1-5,TGCGCCAGCAGCTTGATCGCAGGGAATCAGCCCCAGAATTTT,CASSLIAGNQPQNF
NA,TRBV30,TRBJ1-6,TGTGCCTGGAGTGTGTTGGCTTCCGGGAATTCACCCCTCCACTTT,CAWSVLASGNSPLHF
NA,TRBV7-8,TRBJ1-5,TGTGCCAGCAGCTTAGAAAGGGGTCAGCCCCAGCATTTT,CASSLERGQPQHF